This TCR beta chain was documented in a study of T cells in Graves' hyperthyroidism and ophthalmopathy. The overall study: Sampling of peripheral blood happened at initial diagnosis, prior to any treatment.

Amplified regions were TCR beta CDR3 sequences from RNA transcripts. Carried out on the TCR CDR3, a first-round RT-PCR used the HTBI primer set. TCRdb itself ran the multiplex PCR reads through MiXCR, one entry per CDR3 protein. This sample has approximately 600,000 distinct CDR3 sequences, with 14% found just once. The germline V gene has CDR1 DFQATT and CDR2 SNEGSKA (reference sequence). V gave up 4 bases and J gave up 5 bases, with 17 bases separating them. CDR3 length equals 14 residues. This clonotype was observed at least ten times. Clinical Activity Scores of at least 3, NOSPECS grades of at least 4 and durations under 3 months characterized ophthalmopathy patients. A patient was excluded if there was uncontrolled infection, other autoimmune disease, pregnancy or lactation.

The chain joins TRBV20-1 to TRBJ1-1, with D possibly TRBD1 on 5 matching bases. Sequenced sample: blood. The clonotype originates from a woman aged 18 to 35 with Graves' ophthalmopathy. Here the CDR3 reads CSAKDRGLRTEAFF. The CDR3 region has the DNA TGCAGTGCTAAGGACCGGGGACTCCGGACTGAAGCTTTCTTT.